These 29 T cell receptor beta chains originate from one sample sequenced in a study of T cell changes during pregnancy in multiple sclerosis. The method was immunoSEQ multiplex PCR; TCRdb's version includes in-frame clones alone and lacks a portion of them. Of about 72,000 clones in the sample, 91% were seen once. Sample: peripheral blood, taken in the third trimester of pregnancy. These receptors all come from a female donor in good health, enrolled as a control in a pregnancy study.

The V gene is TRBV7-2, the J gene TRBJ2-5; a possible D gene is TRBD2 (7 bases). Looked up from germline, CDR1 is SGHTA and CDR2 is FQGNSA. There are 12 residues in the CDR3. The CDR3 region has the DNA TGTGCAACGGGGGGCCATCAAGAGACCCAGTACTTC. Translation: CATGGHQETQYF.

The chain is built from TRBV9 and TRBJ2-3; 7 bases match TRBD2. The CDR3 totals 17 residues. Germline V gives CDR1 SGDLS, CDR2 YYNGEE. The ends lost 3 bases at V and 4 bases at J; junction bases unmatched: 14. CDR3 amino acids: CASSASGGFGLADTQYF. CDR3 coding DNA: TGTGCCAGCAGCGCCTCGGGGGGTTTTGGTTTAGCAGATACGCAGTATTTT.

V gene TRBV12-2 combines with J gene TRBJ2-1; the table's D call TRBD2 went unverified against the DNA. TRBV12-2 is recorded as a pseudogene. This CDR3 has 15 amino acids. The chain's CDR3 is CASRSSGSSYNEQFF. For the CDR3, the DNA is TGTGCAAGTCGCAGCAGCGGGAGCTCCTACAATGAGCAGTTCTTC.

The chain couples TRBV4-2 to TRBJ1-2; the match to TRBD1 covers 7 bases. Germline assignment: CDR1 LGHNA and CDR2 YNFKEQ. The CDR3 runs to 15 residues. Germline trimming cut 0 bases from V and 6 bases from J; bases unmatched to any gene: 7. In DNA form, the CDR3 reads TGTGCCAGCAGCCAAGAGGGATCCAGGGGGAATGGCTACACCTTC. Translating it yields CASSQEGSRGNGYTF.

This chain connects TRBV27 to TRBJ1-6; D gene uncertain. The CDR3 runs to 12 residues. V dropped 6 bases and J dropped 7 bases, with 7 bases sitting between them. Germline values: CDR1 MNHEY, CDR2 SMNVEV (reference sequence). DNA of the CDR3: TGTGCCAGCAGCCCCATCAATTCACCCCTCCACTTT. Residues: CASSPINSPLHF.

This rearrangement joins TRBV19 to TRBJ1-3, with a tentative D call TRBD1 (5 bases). The germline gives CDR1 LNHDA, CDR2 SQIVND (reference sequence). This CDR3 region has 16 residues. Trimming cost V 2 bases and J 0 bases, with 11 bases left between them. The DNA for the CDR3 is TGTGCCAGTAGTATACGGACGGGGGTCTCTGGAAACACCATATATTTT. As protein: CASSIRTGVSGNTIYF. The entire variable domain, with the rest obtained from reference TRBV19 and TRBJ1-3, is as follows: DGGITQSPKYLFRKEGQNVTLSCEQNLNHDAMYWYRQDPGQGLRLIYYSQIVNDFQKGDIAEGYSVSREKKESFPLTVTSAQKNPTAFYLCASSIRTGVSGNTIYFGEGSWLTVV.

The rearrangement uses TRBV5-1 and TRBJ1-4; D gene unclear. Deletions cut 1 base from V and 7 bases from J, with 20 bases between. Germline CDR1 and CDR2: SGHRS and YFSETQ. The CDR3 runs 17 residues. The CDR3 spells CASSLMGGPRFREKLFF. Here the CDR3 DNA reads TGCGCCAGCAGCTTGATGGGAGGGCCTCGTTTTCGTGAAAAACTGTTTTTT.

The rearrangement joins TRBV10-1 to TRBJ2-2, with D maybe TRBD1 (6 bases). The CDR3 covers 14 residues. Germline CDR1 is WNHNN and CDR2 is SYGVQD (reference sequence). The ends were cut back, 4 bases at V and 5 bases at J, with 11 bases in the middle. The CDR3 is CASSAADRTGELFF. The DNA of the CDR3 is TGCGCCAGCAGTGCCGCCGACAGGACCGGGGAGCTGTTTTTT.

The V and J genes are TRBV5-6 and TRBJ1-4; D may be TRBD1 (5 bases). Trimming left V 0 bases short and J 8 bases short, with 17 bases between. CDR1 is SGHDT and CDR2 is YYEEEE in the germline V gene. This CDR3 contains 16 residues. The CDR3 region has the DNA TGTGCCAGCAGCTTGGCCCGGACGACAGTTTGGGAAAAACTGTTTTTT. This translates into CASSLARTTVWEKLFF.

The V gene is TRBV10-2, the J gene TRBJ1-3, with TRBD1 matching over 10 bases. Germline CDR1 is WSHSY and CDR2 is SAAADI. This CDR3 contains 14 residues. With 8 bases clipped from V and 2 bases from J, the junction kept 3 bases outside the gene matches. The CDR3 sequence: CASLGQGAGNTIYF. The CDR3 region has the DNA TGCGCCAGCCTAGGACAGGGGGCTGGAAACACCATATATTTT.

The chain combines TRBV5-1 with TRBJ1-1; TRBD1 agrees at 9 bases. Germline CDR1 reads SGHRS; CDR2 reads YFSETQ. Unmatched junction bases numbered 1, after V lost 2 bases and J lost 5 bases. The CDR3 is 13 residues long. The CDR3 loop reads CASSLQGATEAFF. In nucleotides, the CDR3 is TGCGCCAGCAGCTTACAGGGGGCGACTGAAGCTTTCTTT.

CDR3 sequence: CASSLEQASYEQYF. The CDR3 DNA reads as TGTGCCAGCAGCTTAGAACAGGCATCCTACGAGCAGTACTTC. This chain joins TRBV7-2 and TRBJ2-7; TRBD1 is a possible D gene (5 bases). CDR3 length: 14 amino acids. In germline, CDR1 is SGHTA, CDR2 FQGNSA. V lost 1 base to trimming and J lost 1 base, with 8 bases between them. Full variable domain (outside the CDR3, taken from reference TRBV7-2 and TRBJ2-7): GAGVSQSPSNKVTEKGKDVELRCDPISGHTALYWYRQSLGQGLEFLIYFQGNSAPDKSGLPSDRFSAERTGGSVSTLTIQRTQQEDSAVYLCASSLEQASYEQYFGPGTRLTVT.

This chain joins TRBV28 and TRBJ1-1, with D unclear. The CDR3 spans 11 residues. Germline CDR1 is MDHEN and CDR2 is SYDVKM. Between the trimmed V and J ends, which lost 7 bases and 1 base, there was a span of 4 bases. The CDR3 here is CASTQNTEAFF. DNA of the CDR3: TGTGCCAGCACCCAGAACACTGAAGCTTTCTTT. Based on the CDR3 plus reference TRBV28 and TRBJ1-1, the full variable domain is DVKVTQSSRYLVKRTGEKVFLECVQDMDHENMFWYRQDPGLGLRLIYFSYDVKMKEKGDIPEGYSVSREKKERFSLILESASTNQTSMYLCASTQNTEAFFGQGTRLTVV.

This clone was seen more than once but under ten times. The chain carries TRBV7-9 and TRBJ1-6; TRBD1 matches 10 bases. CDR1 is SEHNR and CDR2 is FQNEAQ in the germline V gene (reference sequence). This CDR3 comprises 15 residues. Trimming cost V 5 bases and J 7 bases; bases outside gene matches: 5. CDR3 nucleotide sequence: TGTGCCAGCAGCCTCGACAGGGGGCACAATTCACCCCTCCACTTT. As protein: CASSLDRGHNSPLHF.

This clone came up once. The V call is TRBV5-1, the J call TRBJ2-2; 9 nucleotides agree with TRBD1. Germline V gene sequence: CDR1 SGHRS, CDR2 YFSETQ. The CDR3 covers 15 residues. With 5 bases clipped from V and 7 bases from J, the junction kept 9 bases outside the gene matches. CDR3 nucleotides: TGCGCCAGCAGGTCCGGGACAGGGATGGGCGGGGAGCTGTTTTTT. It yields the protein CASRSGTGMGGELFF.

This chain joins TRBV6-5 and TRBJ1-6; D perhaps matches TRBD1 (5 bases). Germline lookup yields CDR1 MNHEY and CDR2 SVGAGI. Trimming shortened V by 2 bases and J by 7 bases, and 9 bases separated the two germline ends. The CDR3 contains 14 residues. CDR3 DNA: TGTGCCAGCAGTTACGACAGCTCAAATTCACCCCTCCACTTT. It codes for CASSYDSSNSPLHF.

The chain is built from TRBV19 and TRBJ1-3, with 8 bases identical to TRBD1. CDR1 and CDR2 from the germline V gene are LNHDA and SQIVND (reference sequence). V lost 6 bases, J lost 6 bases, and 4 bases stayed unmatched. The CDR3 runs to 13 residues. The CDR3 bases are TGTGCCAGTAGGCGACAGGGGCTAAACACCATATATTTT. Translating it yields CASRRQGLNTIYF.

The chain combines TRBV6-4 with TRBJ1-6; D is unresolved. Germline CDR1 reads MRHNA; CDR2 reads SNTAGT. This CDR3 is built from 22 residues. The V end lost 2 bases, the J end lost 9 bases, and 35 bases lay between the germline ends. This CDR3 is CASSDLADREVGRYGIFSPLHF. CDR3 DNA: TGTGCCAGCAGTGACCTTGCCGACCGGGAGGTTGGGCGCTACGGCATATTTTCACCCCTCCACTTT.

V is TRBV20-1 and J is TRBJ2-5; tentatively, D is TRBD1 (5 bases). Trimming removed 6 bases at V and 8 bases at J, with 10 bases between. The CDR3 is 10 amino acids. Germline assignment: CDR1 DFQATT and CDR2 SNEGSKA (reference sequence). For the CDR3, the DNA is TGCAGTGCCCAGGGCGGCACCCAGTACTTC. Translating gives CSAQGGTQYF.

The genes are TRBV19 and TRBJ1-1; the D gene is possibly TRBD1 (6 bases). Trimming shortened V by 8 bases and J by 5 bases, and 15 bases separated the two germline ends. Per the germline V gene, CDR1 is LNHDA and CDR2 is SQIVND (reference sequence). This CDR3 spans 13 amino acids. CDR3 sequence (DNA): TGTGCCAGTCAGGACAGTGTGAGGACTGAAGCTTTCTTT. This translates into CASQDSVRTEAFF.

The J gene is TRBJ1-2, the V gene TRBV6-5, with no clear D. V was pared by 0 bases and J by 4 bases, with 15 bases between. CDR1 MNHEY and CDR2 SVGAGI come from the germline V gene. The CDR3 is made up of 16 amino acids. DNA of the CDR3: TGTGCCAGCAGTTACTCTGGTGGTGAGAGTTTCTATGGCTACACCTTC. Protein: CASSYSGGESFYGYTF.

The V and J genes are TRBV6-5 and TRBJ2-1; 8 bases align to TRBD1. The CDR3 has 14 amino acids. V trimming: 4 bases; J trimming: 2 bases; junction bases outside the gene matches: 1. The germline gives CDR1 MNHEY, CDR2 SVGAGI. The CDR3 loop is CASSLQGAYNEQFF. The CDR3 DNA sequence: TGTGCCAGCAGTTTACAGGGGGCCTACAATGAGCAGTTCTTC.

This clone was observed a few times. The chain uses TRBV7-8 and TRBJ1-3; no reliable D call. Germline assignment: CDR1 SGHVS and CDR2 FQNEAQ. V was pared by 2 bases and J by 7 bases, with 3 bases between. The CDR3 has 11 residues. The DNA of the CDR3 is TGTGCCAGCAGCTTAAGCAACACCATATATTTT. Translation: CASSLSNTIYF.

The gene calls are TRBV7-8 and TRBJ2-3; a possible D gene is TRBD1 (6 bases). The germline V and J ends were trimmed by 2 bases and 3 bases, with 9 bases remaining between them. CDR3 length: 14 amino acids. CDR1 is SGHVS and CDR2 is FQNEAQ in the germline V gene. CDR3 loop: CASSLSRGTDTQYF. The DNA for the CDR3 is TGTGCCAGCAGCTTAAGTAGGGGGACAGATACGCAGTATTTT. Combining the CDR3 with reference TRBV7-8 and TRBJ2-3 gives the whole variable domain GAGVSQSPRYKVAKRGQDVALRCDPISGHVSLFWYQQALGQGPEFLTYFQNEAQLDKSGLPSDRFFAERPEGSVSTLKIQRTQQEDSAVYLCASSLSRGTDTQYFGPGTRLTVL.

J is TRBJ2-7 and V is TRBV2, with TRBD1 matching over 9 bases. The V and J ends lost 5 bases and 2 bases, in that order; junction bases with no gene match: 4. The CDR3 extends over 14 amino acids. The germline V gene has CDR1 SNHLY and CDR2 FYNNEI. CDR3 DNA: TGTGCCAGCAGTCCCCGGGACAGGGCCTACGAGCAGTACTTC. It translates to CASSPRDRAYEQYF.

The sample holds one count of this clone. The chain couples TRBV10-3 to TRBJ2-7, with 8 bases fitting TRBD1. The CDR3 is 13 amino acids. CDR1 is ENHRY and CDR2 is SYGVKD in the germline V gene. Losses at the gene ends were 2 bases for V and 3 bases for J; bases not matched to a gene: 0. CDR3 residues: CAISEDRGYEQYF. The CDR3 DNA is TGTGCCATCAGTGAGGACAGGGGCTACGAGCAGTACTTC.

The CDR3 nucleotides are TGTGCCAGCTCACCGGACACTCTCAACACCATATATTTT. Its translation: CASSPDTLNTIYF. This chain links TRBV18 with TRBJ1-3, with TRBD1 as a possible D gene (5 bases). The CDR3 is 13 amino acids. Trimming stripped 3 bases from V and 7 bases from J, with 10 bases between. Germline CDR1 reads KGHSH; CDR2 reads LQKENI.

The chain links TRBV2 to TRBJ2-2, with 11 nucleotides matching TRBD2. This CDR3 contains 16 residues. The V gene's germline CDR1 is SNHLY and CDR2 FYNNEI. After removal of 8 bases from V and 0 bases from J, the junction contained 5 bases not matched to a gene. DNA of the CDR3: TGTGCCAGCCGTAGACTAGCGGGGACGAACACCGGGGAGCTGTTTTTT. Residues: CASRRLAGTNTGELFF.

This clone came up a few times. CDR3: CASSPDSNEQFF. The CDR3 DNA is TGTGCCAGCAGCCCCGACAGCAATGAGCAGTTCTTC. The chain has TRBV7-6 and TRBJ2-1; a possible D gene is TRBD1 (5 bases). Germline CDR1 SGHVS, CDR2 FNYEAQ. V was shortened by 5 bases and J by 6 bases, with 8 bases between the two germline ends. The CDR3 totals 12 residues.